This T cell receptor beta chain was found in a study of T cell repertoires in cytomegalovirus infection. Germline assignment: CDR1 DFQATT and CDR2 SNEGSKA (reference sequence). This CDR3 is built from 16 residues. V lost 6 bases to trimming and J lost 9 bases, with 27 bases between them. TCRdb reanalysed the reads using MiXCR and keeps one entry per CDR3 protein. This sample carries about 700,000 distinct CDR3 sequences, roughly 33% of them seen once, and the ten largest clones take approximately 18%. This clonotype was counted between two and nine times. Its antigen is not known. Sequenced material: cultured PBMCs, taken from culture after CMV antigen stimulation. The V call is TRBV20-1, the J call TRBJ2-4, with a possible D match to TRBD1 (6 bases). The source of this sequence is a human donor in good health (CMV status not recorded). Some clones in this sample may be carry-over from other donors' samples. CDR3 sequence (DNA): TGCAGTGCAGCCTCTTTGAGCGGCCCGAGAGGGGGCATTCAGTACTTC. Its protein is CSAASLSGPRGGIQYF.